This T cell receptor beta chain is drawn from a study of spatial heterogeneity in lung cancer. Unique molecular identifiers tagged every individual TCR cDNA molecule. TCRdb passed the 5' RACE reads through MiXCR, listing each CDR3 protein once. This repertoire shows about 75,000 distinct CDR3 sequences, 13% found once; its top ten account for more than 5.5%. Time point specified: sample taken at primary tumor resection. Tumor, nontumor lung or frozen PBMC supplied whole RNA that was sequenced unsorted. Losses at the gene ends were 0 bases for V and 1 base for J; bases not matched to a gene: 6. There are 17 residues in the CDR3. CDR1 and CDR2 from the germline V gene are MNHEY and SMNVEV (reference sequence).

The sample was PBMCs, taken at surgery. This TCR came from a male donor with early-stage non-small cell lung cancer. The chain couples TRBV27 to TRBJ2-1; 7 bases align to TRBD1. Here the CDR3 DNA reads TGTGCCAGCAGTTTATCGGAAGGGGACAGTTCCTACAATGAGCAGTTCTTC. Residues: CASSLSEGDSSYNEQFF.